This paragraph covers one T cell receptor beta chain sequence. These data are taken from a study of blood T cell repertoires in COVID-19. In the study overall: Donors in the United States, Italy and Spain gave samples during acute or convalescent COVID-19.

Germline V gene lookup returns CDR1 MNHEY and CDR2 SMNVEV (reference sequence). The CDR3 has 16 residues. Trimming removed 3 bases from V and 8 bases from J, with 20 bases in between. The assay was immunoSEQ multiplex PCR, and TCRdb's table has in-frame clones only and misses some. The table records 100,000 to 150,000 clones, over 85% of them present only once. Seattle-derived patients entered the study during active infection and were followed longitudinally. The material sequenced was peripheral blood. This sequence was found in a man aged 55 to 70 with COVID-19, enrolled during active disease. The V gene is TRBV27, the J gene TRBJ2-1; D is perhaps TRBD2 (6 bases). The CDR3 coding sequence is TGTGCCAGCAGTTTCACCCCCGGGACTTACTTAGATGAGCAGTTCTTC. Protein product: CASSFTPGTYLDEQFF.